These 29 T cell receptor beta chains originate from one sample sequenced in a study of blood T cells in healthy people across ages. Next came a second PCR, run for 7 to 11 cycles, which used a sample-barcoded 5' primer along with a J-beta primer mix. MiXCR was run by TCRdb on the 5' RACE reads, yielding one entry per CDR3 protein. Counted here are 750,000 to 950,000 distinct CDR3 sequences, 40% to 65% occurring once; the ten biggest clones make up under 50%. Sequencing was performed on blood. All receptors derive from a man aged 80 or over in good health.

This clonotype was recorded only once. The rearrangement uses TRBV2 and TRBJ2-7; TRBD2 is a possible D gene (6 bases). This CDR3 spans 11 amino acids. V was clipped by 4 bases and J by 6 bases, with 7 bases between them. Germline CDR1 and CDR2: SNHLY and FYNNEI. The CDR3: CASSVSGEQYF. CDR3 coding DNA: TGTGCCAGCAGTGTTAGCGGCGAGCAGTACTTC.

This rearrangement joins TRBV13 to TRBJ2-7; 7 bases are a match to TRBD1. CDR3 size: 18 residues. The V gene end was trimmed by 5 bases and the J gene end by 2 bases; junction bases not matched to a gene: 18. CDR1 and CDR2 from the germline V gene are PRHDT and FYEKMQ (reference sequence). CDR3 loop: CASSKLLTGGQRPYEQYF. The CDR3 bases are TGTGCCAGCAGCAAACTCCTCACTGGGGGACAGCGCCCCTACGAGCAGTACTTC.

CDR3: CASSESGLAGIAQYF. The CDR3 DNA follows: TGTGCCAGCAGTGAATCGGGACTAGCGGGTATCGCGCAGTACTTC. The chain couples TRBV25-1 to TRBJ2-4, with 12 bases fitting TRBD2. The CDR3 totals 15 residues. CDR1 and CDR2 from the germline V gene are MGHDK and SYGVNS. J gave up 13 bases and V 1 base, and 8 bases lay outside the gene matches.

The CDR3 DNA follows: TGTGCCAGCAGCGTTGACGGAACCTACGAGCAGTACTTC. Its protein product is CASSVDGTYEQYF. The chain couples TRBV9 to TRBJ2-7; D remains ambiguous. The CDR3 is 13 residues long. Trimming left V 2 bases short and J 2 bases short, with 8 bases between. Germline V gene sequence: CDR1 SGDLS, CDR2 YYNGEE.

The chain combines TRBV6-1 with TRBJ2-4; possible D gene TRBD1, 6 bases. V was shortened by 5 bases and J by 6 bases, with 11 bases between the two germline ends. CDR3 length equals 13 residues. Germline CDR1 reads MNHNS; CDR2 reads SASEGT. CDR3 protein: CASSQGWVNIQYF. CDR3 DNA sequence: TGTGCCAGCAGTCAGGGGTGGGTAAACATTCAGTACTTC.

The chain uses TRBV5-1 and TRBJ2-7, with TRBD2 identical over 8 bases. CDR1 and CDR2 from the germline V gene are SGHRS and YFSETQ. The CDR3 loop spans 16 amino acids. With 0 bases clipped from V and 4 bases from J, the junction kept 9 bases outside the gene matches. The CDR3 loop reads CASSLDVGTRYYEQYF. In nucleotides, the CDR3 is TGCGCCAGCAGCTTGGACGTTGGGACTAGATATTACGAGCAGTACTTC.

This clonotype was counted only a few times. The rearrangement joins TRBV28 to TRBJ2-4; D remains unclear. The germline V gene has CDR1 MDHEN and CDR2 SYDVKM. V lost 2 bases, J lost 8 bases, and 13 bases lay in between. The CDR3 is made up of 14 amino acids. The CDR3 spells CASSLAEFGDIQYF. CDR3 sequence (DNA): TGTGCCAGCAGTTTAGCGGAATTTGGGGACATTCAGTACTTC.

This clonotype appeared a few times. This chain connects TRBV4-1 to TRBJ2-4; TRBD2 matches at 12 bases. V was clipped by 0 bases and J by 7 bases; unmatched bases: 10. The CDR3 is made up of 18 amino acids. The germline V gene encodes CDR1 MGHRA and CDR2 YSYEKL. CDR3: CASSQDPSGRAIRNIQYF. As DNA, the CDR3 is TGCGCCAGCAGCCAAGATCCTAGCGGGAGGGCCATAAGGAACATTCAGTACTTC.

This clonotype was recorded once. The rearrangement uses TRBV7-9 and TRBJ1-6, with D hard to call. Germline V gene sequence: CDR1 SEHNR, CDR2 FQNEAQ (reference sequence). This CDR3 contains 14 residues. V lost 5 bases to trimming and J lost 8 bases, with 13 bases between them. The CDR3 protein is CASSPVTPYSPLHF. The CDR3 DNA reads as TGTGCCAGCAGCCCGGTGACACCATATTCACCCCTCCACTTT.

The gene calls are TRBV2 and TRBJ2-5; D is ambiguous. The J call may be wrong; the DNA end is better matched by TRBJ2-7. The CDR3 is 11 amino acids. Germline values: CDR1 SNHLY, CDR2 FYNNEI. Here the CDR3 DNA reads TGTGCCAGCAGTGGTGGAAACGAGCAGTACTTC. Amino acids: CASSGGNEQYF.

The chain combines TRBV5-6 with TRBJ2-1; tentatively, D is TRBD2 (5 bases). CDR3 length: 14 residues. Looked up from germline, CDR1 is SGHDT and CDR2 is YYEEEE. The germline V and J ends were trimmed by 0 bases and 13 bases, with 17 bases remaining between them. Here the CDR3 reads CASSLAGVYTVQFF. The CDR3 DNA sequence: TGTGCCAGCAGCTTGGCCGGGGTATACACTGTCCAGTTCTTC.

The chain couples TRBV18 to TRBJ2-1; 10 bases fit TRBD1. With 3 bases clipped from V and 9 bases from J, the junction kept 5 bases outside the gene matches. The germline V gene has CDR1 KGHSH and CDR2 LQKENI. CDR3 length: 14 residues. The CDR3: CASSPGQGIGEQFF. The CDR3 DNA sequence: TGTGCCAGCTCACCGGGACAGGGGATAGGTGAGCAGTTCTTC.

About this clonotype: An end of the junction differs from the germline gene, which may be a read error. V usage is TRBV9 and J usage is TRBJ2-1; D remains ambiguous. This CDR3 contains 14 residues. CDR1 and CDR2 from the germline V gene are SGDLS and YYNGEE. The CDR3 protein is CASNVGWQVTEQFF. CDR3 in DNA: TGTGCCAGCAACGTAGGATGGCAGGTTACTGAGCAGTTCTTC.

This clonotype appeared a few times. The chain is built from TRBV27 and TRBJ2-7; D is undetermined. Germline V gene data show CDR1 as MNHEY and CDR2 as SMNVEV (reference sequence). CDR3 length: 12 amino acids. V lost 5 bases, J lost 7 bases, and 12 bases lay in between. The CDR3 nucleotides read TGTGCCAGCAGTGCCCGCCCTGGGGAGCAGTACTTC. It yields the protein CASSARPGEQYF.

The chain employs TRBV3-1 and TRBJ2-4, with D possibly being TRBD1 (5 bases). Germline V gene lookup returns CDR1 LGHDT and CDR2 YNNKEL (reference sequence). CDR3 length equals 13 residues. The germline V and J ends were trimmed by 5 bases and 5 bases, with 10 bases remaining between them. The DNA of the CDR3 is TGTGCCAGCAGCAGGGGTACGGAAAACATTCAGTACTTC. It translates to CASSRGTENIQYF.

Note on this clonotype: Germline is not matched at one junction end, which may reflect a read error. The chain couples TRBV3-1 to TRBJ2-7; D is uncertain. Germline V gives CDR1 LGHDT, CDR2 YNNKEL (reference sequence). The CDR3 is 12 amino acids. The CDR3 DNA is TGTGCCAGCAACCAAGATCCCTACGAGCAGTACTTC. Amino acids: CASNQDPYEQYF.

This clonotype is a singleton in its sample. This chain uses TRBV7-8 with TRBJ1-5, with D maybe TRBD1 (5 bases). Germline CDR1 and CDR2: SGHVS and FQNEAQ. This CDR3 is 19 amino acids long. V was clipped by 2 bases and J by 7 bases, with 27 bases between them. The CDR3, as DNA: TGTGCCAGCAGCTTATTAGCCCTGGCGTTTCGAGGGGCAGGGCAGCCCCAGCATTTT. Protein sequence: CASSLLALAFRGAGQPQHF.

This chain connects TRBV5-1 to TRBJ2-1, with 10 bases identical to TRBD2. This CDR3 has 17 amino acids. In germline, CDR1 is SGHRS, CDR2 YFSETQ. Losses at the gene ends were 0 bases for V and 6 bases for J; bases not matched to a gene: 9. CDR3 coding DNA: TGCGCCAGCAGCTTGGCCGGCTCTAGCGGGAGACCCAATGAGCAGTTCTTC. It codes for CASSLAGSSGRPNEQFF.

The chain has TRBV24-1 and TRBJ2-3; the D is unclear. V shed 2 bases and J shed 14 bases, with 16 bases lying between them. Germline-derived CDR1 and CDR2 are KGHDR and SFDVKD. The CDR3 has 13 amino acids. For the CDR3, the DNA is TGTGCCACCAGTGATTCCTCCAGCAGATACGCGTATTTT. The encoded protein is CATSDSSSRYAYF.

The rearrangement links TRBV20-1 to TRBJ1-2; no firm D call. Trimming removed 3 bases from V and 2 bases from J, with 10 bases in between. The CDR3 loop spans 13 amino acids. Germline lookup yields CDR1 DFQATT and CDR2 SNEGSKA (reference sequence). The CDR3: CSASGAANYGYTF. CDR3 DNA: TGCAGTGCTAGCGGTGCAGCGAACTATGGCTACACCTTC.

CDR3 residues: CASSQGGGLTYEQYF. CDR3 nucleotides: TGTGCCAGCAGCCAGGGCGGGGGACTCACCTACGAGCAGTACTTC. The chain carries TRBV3-1 and TRBJ2-7; 7 bases fit TRBD2. The CDR3 totals 15 residues. Trimming cost V 3 bases and J 2 bases; bases outside gene matches: 7. The germline V gene has CDR1 LGHDT and CDR2 YNNKEL (reference sequence).

A single count supports this clonotype. The rearrangement uses TRBV20-1 and TRBJ2-4; 7 positions agree with TRBD1. The J segment lost 0 bases and the V segment lost 5 bases, leaving 13 bases of the junction unmatched. Germline V CDR1 and CDR2: DFQATT, SNEGSKA (reference sequence). CDR3 length equals 17 residues. Here the CDR3 DNA reads TGCAGTGCTGGAACCGACAGGGCGGTGTTAGCCAAAAACATTCAGTACTTC. This codes for CSAGTDRAVLAKNIQYF.

The chain links TRBV29-1 to TRBJ2-1, with D possibly being TRBD1 or TRBD2 (5 bases each). The J call is doubtful: the DNA matches TRBJ2-7 better. CDR1 SQVTM and CDR2 ANQGSEA come from the germline V gene. CDR3 length: 14 amino acids. CDR3 in amino acids: CSATSGTVTNEQYF. The CDR3 coding sequence is TGCAGCGCCACATCCGGGACGGTGACTAATGAGCAGTACTTC.

The CDR3 here is CASSTGPGTYGYTF. CDR3 nucleotide sequence: TGTGCCAGCAGTACGGGCCCGGGAACCTATGGCTACACCTTC. The chain couples TRBV2 to TRBJ1-2, with D unresolved. The CDR3 has 14 amino acids. V was shortened by 5 bases and J by 4 bases, with 14 bases between the two germline ends. The germline V gene has CDR1 SNHLY and CDR2 FYNNEI.

This clonotype was seen at least ten times. The chain carries TRBV7-9 and TRBJ2-7, with D possibly matching TRBD2 (5 bases). CDR1 and CDR2 (germline): SEHNR, FQNEAQ (reference sequence). Trimming removed 4 bases from V and 2 bases from J, with 15 bases in between. CDR3 size: 15 residues. The CDR3 DNA sequence: TGTGCCAGCAGCTCCCAGTTAGCGAATACCTACGAGCAGTACTTC. This gives the protein CASSSQLANTYEQYF.

To note about this clonotype: The junction departs from germline at one end; a sequencing error may be responsible. The rearrangement links TRBV7-9 to TRBJ2-1, with 9 bases lining up with TRBD2. This CDR3 spans 18 amino acids. CDR1 is SEHNR and CDR2 is FQNEAQ in the germline V gene (reference sequence). In DNA, the CDR3 is TGTTCCAGCAGCCCCCATATTAGGGCGGGAGGGGCCTACAATGAGCAGTTCTTC. Protein: CSSSPHIRAGGAYNEQFF.

This clonotype was seen just once. This chain uses TRBV3-1 with TRBJ1-2, with TRBD1 as a possible D gene (6 bases). The ends were cut back, 0 bases at V and 6 bases at J, with 14 bases in the middle. The CDR3 loop spans 15 amino acids. From germline, CDR1 is LGHDT and CDR2 YNNKEL (reference sequence). Written as DNA, the CDR3 is TGTGCCAGCAGCCAAGATCGTACAGGGAGCAATGGCTACACCTTC. This gives the protein CASSQDRTGSNGYTF. Together with reference TRBV3-1 and TRBJ1-2, the CDR3 gives the full variable domain: DTAVSQTPKYLVTQMGNDKSIKCEQNLGHDTMYWYKQDSKKFLKIMFSYNNKELIINETVPNRFSPKSPDKAHLNLHINSLELGDSAVYFCASSQDRTGSNGYTFGSGTRLTVV.

A remark on this clonotype: One end of the junction varies from germline; a read error may be responsible. DNA for the CDR3: TGTACCAGCAGTTTAGAGGGGGCAAGAAATTCACCCCTCCACTTT. It is translated as CTSSLEGARNSPLHF. V and J are TRBV27 and TRBJ1-6; the match to TRBD1 covers 7 bases. The CDR3 is made up of 15 amino acids. Germline-derived CDR1 and CDR2 are MNHEY and SMNVEV (reference sequence).

The V call is TRBV2, the J call TRBJ2-1; D gene ambiguous. CDR1 is SNHLY, CDR2 FYNNEI, per germline. V dropped 4 bases and J dropped 12 bases, with 10 bases sitting between them. The CDR3 runs 11 residues. CDR3 sequence reads: CASSVASVQFF. CDR3 DNA sequence: TGTGCCAGCAGTGTCGCATCAGTGCAGTTCTTC. Together with reference TRBV2 and TRBJ2-1, the CDR3 gives the full variable domain: EPEVTQTPSHQVTQMGQEVILRCVPISNHLYFYWYRQILGQKVEFLVSFYNNEISEKSEIFDDQFSVERPDGSNFTLKIRSTKLEDSAMYFCASSVASVQFFGPGTRLTVL.